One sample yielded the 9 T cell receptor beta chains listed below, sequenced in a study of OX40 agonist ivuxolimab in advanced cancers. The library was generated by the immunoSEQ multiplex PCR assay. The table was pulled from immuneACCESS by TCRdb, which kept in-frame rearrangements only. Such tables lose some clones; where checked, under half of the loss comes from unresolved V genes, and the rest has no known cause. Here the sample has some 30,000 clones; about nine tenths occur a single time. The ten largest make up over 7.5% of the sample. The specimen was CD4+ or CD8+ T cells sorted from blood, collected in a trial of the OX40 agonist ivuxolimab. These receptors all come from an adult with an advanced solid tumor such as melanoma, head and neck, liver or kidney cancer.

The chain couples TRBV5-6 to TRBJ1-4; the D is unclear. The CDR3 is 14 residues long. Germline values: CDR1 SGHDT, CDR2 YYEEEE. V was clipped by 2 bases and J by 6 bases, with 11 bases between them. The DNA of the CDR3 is TGTGCCAGCAGCTTAAGGGTGAAGGATGAAAAACTGTTTTTT. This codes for CASSLRVKDEKLFF.

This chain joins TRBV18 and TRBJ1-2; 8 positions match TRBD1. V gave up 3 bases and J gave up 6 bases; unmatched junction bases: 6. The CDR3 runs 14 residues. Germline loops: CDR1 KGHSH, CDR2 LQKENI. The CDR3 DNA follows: TGTGCCAGCTCACCCTATAAGACAGGGGATGGCTACACCTTC. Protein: CASSPYKTGDGYTF.

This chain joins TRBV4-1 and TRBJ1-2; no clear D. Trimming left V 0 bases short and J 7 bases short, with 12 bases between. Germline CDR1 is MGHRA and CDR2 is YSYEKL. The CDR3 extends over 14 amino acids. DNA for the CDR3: TGCGCCAGCAGCCAAGAGATGGTAGCGGGTGGCTACACCTTC. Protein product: CASSQEMVAGGYTF.

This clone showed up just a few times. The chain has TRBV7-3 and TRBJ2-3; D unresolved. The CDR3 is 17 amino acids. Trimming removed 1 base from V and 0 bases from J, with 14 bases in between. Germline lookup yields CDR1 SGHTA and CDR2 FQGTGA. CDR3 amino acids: CASSLNPGVASTDTQYF. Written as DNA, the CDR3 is TGTGCCAGCAGCTTAAACCCGGGCGTCGCTAGCACAGATACGCAGTATTTT.

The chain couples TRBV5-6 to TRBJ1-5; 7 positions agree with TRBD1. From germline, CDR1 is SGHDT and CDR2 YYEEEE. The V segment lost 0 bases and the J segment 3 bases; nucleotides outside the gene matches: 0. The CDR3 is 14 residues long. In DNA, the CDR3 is TGTGCCAGCAGCTTGGAGGGGGCCAATCAGCCCCAGCATTTT. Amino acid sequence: CASSLEGANQPQHF.

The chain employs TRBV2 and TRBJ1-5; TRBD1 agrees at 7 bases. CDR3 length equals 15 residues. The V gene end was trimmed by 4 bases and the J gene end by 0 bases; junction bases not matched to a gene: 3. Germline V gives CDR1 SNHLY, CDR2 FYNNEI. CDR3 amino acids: CASSGDSYSNQPQHF. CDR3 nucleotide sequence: TGTGCCAGCAGTGGGGACAGCTATAGCAATCAGCCCCAGCATTTT.

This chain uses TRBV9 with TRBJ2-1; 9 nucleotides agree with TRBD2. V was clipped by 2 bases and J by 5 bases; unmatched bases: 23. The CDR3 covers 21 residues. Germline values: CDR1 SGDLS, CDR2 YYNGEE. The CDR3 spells CASSVRPSGLAILSQDNEQFF. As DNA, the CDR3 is TGTGCCAGCAGCGTCCGTCCCTCGGGACTAGCTATATTGAGCCAGGACAATGAGCAGTTCTTC.

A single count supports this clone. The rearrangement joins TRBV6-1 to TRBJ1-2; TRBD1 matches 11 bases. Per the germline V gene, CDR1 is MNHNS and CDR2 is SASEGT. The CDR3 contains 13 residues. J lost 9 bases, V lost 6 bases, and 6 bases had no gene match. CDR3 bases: TGTGCCAGCAGGTCCGGGACAGGGGGAAGCTACACCTTC. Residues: CASRSGTGGSYTF.

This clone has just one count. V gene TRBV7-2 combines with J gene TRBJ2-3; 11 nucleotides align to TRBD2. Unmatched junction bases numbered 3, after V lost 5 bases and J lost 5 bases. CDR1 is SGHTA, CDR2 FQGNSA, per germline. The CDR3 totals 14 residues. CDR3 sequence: CASSPGLAVDTQYF. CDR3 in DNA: TGTGCCAGCAGCCCGGGACTAGCGGTAGATACGCAGTATTTT.